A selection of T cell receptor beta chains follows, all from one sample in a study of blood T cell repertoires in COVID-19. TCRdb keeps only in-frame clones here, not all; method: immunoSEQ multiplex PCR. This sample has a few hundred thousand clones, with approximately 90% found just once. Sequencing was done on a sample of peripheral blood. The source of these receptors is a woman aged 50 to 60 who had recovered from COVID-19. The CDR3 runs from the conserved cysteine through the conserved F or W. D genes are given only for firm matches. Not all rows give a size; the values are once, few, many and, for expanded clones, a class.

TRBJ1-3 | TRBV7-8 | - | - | TGTGCCAGCAGCCTCGGTAGAGCCTCTGGAAACACCATATATTTT | CASSLGRASGNTIYF
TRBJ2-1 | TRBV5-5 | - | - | TGTGCCAGCAGCTTGACTGACATGAGCTCCTACAATGAGCAGTTCTTC | CASSLTDMSSYNEQFF
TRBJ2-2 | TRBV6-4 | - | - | TGTGCCAGCAGTGATGACTCCACCGGGGAGCTGTTTTTT | CASSDDSTGELFF
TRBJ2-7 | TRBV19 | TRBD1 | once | TGTGCCAGTAGTGCCGGGACAGGGAGCTCCTACGAGCAGTACTTC | CASSAGTGSSYEQYF
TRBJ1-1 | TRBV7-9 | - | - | TGTGCCAGCACCTACTCTCACGGACAGATGGGTACTGAAGCTTTCTTT | CASTYSHGQMGTEAFF
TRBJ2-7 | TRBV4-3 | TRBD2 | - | TGCGCCAGCAGCGCAACCGGGACTAGTCCATACGAGCAGTACTTC | CASSATGTSPYEQYF
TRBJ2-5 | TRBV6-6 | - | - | TGTGCCAGCAGTCCCCGGGGGGCGGGCCGATGGAAAGAGACCCAGTACTTC | CASSPRGAGRWKETQYF
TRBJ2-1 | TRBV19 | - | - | TGTGCCAGTAGTATAGTACCGGGGAGTTATAATGAGCAGTTCTTC | CASSIVPGSYNEQFF
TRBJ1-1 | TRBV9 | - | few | TGTGCCAGCAGTAAACGGGAGAACACTGAAGCTTTCTTT | CASSKRENTEAFF
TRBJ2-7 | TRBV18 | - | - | TGTGCCAGCTCACCACCTTATAACGGTCCCTACGAGCAGTACTTC | CASSPPYNGPYEQYF
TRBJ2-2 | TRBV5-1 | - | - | TGCGCCACCGGACTCTTGACGAACACCGGGGAGCTGTTTTTT | CATGLLTNTGELFF
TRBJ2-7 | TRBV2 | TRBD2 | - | TGTGCCAGCAGGCTTGTAGCGGGGGCCTACGAGCAGTACTTC | CASRLVAGAYEQYF
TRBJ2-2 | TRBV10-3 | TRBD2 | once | TGTGCCATCAGTGGCCCCGGGGCGGGAGTGGTCGGGGAGCTGTTTTTT | CAISGPGAGVVGELFF
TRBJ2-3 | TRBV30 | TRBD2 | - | TGTGCCTGGAGTGGGCCCGGACTAGCGGGGCCAGATACGCAGTATTTT | CAWSGPGLAGPDTQYF
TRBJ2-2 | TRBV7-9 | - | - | TGTGCCAGCAGCTTCCCCGGGACATTGAACACCGGGGAGCTGTTTTTT | CASSFPGTLNTGELFF
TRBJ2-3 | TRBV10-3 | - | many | TGTGCCATCAGTGCAACAGGGCGGGGCACAGATACGCAGTATTTT | CAISATGRGTDTQYF
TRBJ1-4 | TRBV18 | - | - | TGTGCCAGCTCACCACCGTCGATCCCCGGTGGAAAACTGTTTTTT | CASSPPSIPGGKLFF
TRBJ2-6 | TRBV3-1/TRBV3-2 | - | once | TGTGCCAGCAGCCAAGGGGGAGTAGGACGCTCTGGGGCCAACGTCCTGACTTTC | CASSQGGVGRSGANVLTF
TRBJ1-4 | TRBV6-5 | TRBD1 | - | TGTGCCAGCAGCTCGACAGGGCTTTCTAATGAAAAACTGTTTTTT | CASSSTGLSNEKLFF
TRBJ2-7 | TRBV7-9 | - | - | TGTGCCAGCACCCACGTCGACAAACCCTACGAGCAGTACTTC | CASTHVDKPYEQYF
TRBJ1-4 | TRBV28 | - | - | TGTGCCAGCAACTTACAGGGAGGGGGAAATGAAAAACTGTTTTTT | CASNLQGGGNEKLFF
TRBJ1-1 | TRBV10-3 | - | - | TGTGCCATCAGCGCGGACAGTCCAATGAACACTGAAGCTTTCTTT | CAISADSPMNTEAFF
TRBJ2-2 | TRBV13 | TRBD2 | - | TGTGCCAGCAGCTTGTACCCGGGGGGGGGCACCGGGGAGCTGTTTTTT | CASSLYPGGGTGELFF
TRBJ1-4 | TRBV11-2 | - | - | TGTGCCAGCAGCTTAGATCGGAGGGGAAAACTGTTTTTT | CASSLDRRGKLFF
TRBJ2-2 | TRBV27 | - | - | TGTGCCAGCAGTCGCCCGGTTACCGGGGAGCTGTTTTTT | CASSRPVTGELFF
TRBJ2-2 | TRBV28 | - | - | TGTGCCATCCAGGAGGTCGGGGTAGTTTACACCGGGGAGCTGTTTTTT | CAIQEVGVVYTGELFF
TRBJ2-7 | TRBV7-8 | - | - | TGTGCCAGCAGCTTTTACGGGGGAGTCGACGCGGGGCAGTACTTC | CASSFYGGVDAGQYF
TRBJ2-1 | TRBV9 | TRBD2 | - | TGTGCCAGCAGCGTAAGGACTAGCGGGAGGGTGAATGAGCAGTTCTTC | CASSVRTSGRVNEQFF
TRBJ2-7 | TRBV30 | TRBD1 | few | TGTGCCTGGAGTTCACAGGGGTACGAGCAGTACTTC | CAWSSQGYEQYF
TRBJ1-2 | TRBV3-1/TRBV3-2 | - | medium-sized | TGTGCCAGCAGGGCTGGGGGCAGGGGCTATGGCTACACCTTC | CASRAGGRGYGYTF
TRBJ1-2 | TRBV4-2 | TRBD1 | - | TGTGCCAGCAGCCCGACGGGGACAGTTTACGGCTACACCTTC | CASSPTGTVYGYTF
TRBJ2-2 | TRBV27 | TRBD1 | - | TGTGCCAGCAGTTTATTACCGGGACAGGGGCCCGGGGAGCTGTTTTTT | CASSLLPGQGPGELFF
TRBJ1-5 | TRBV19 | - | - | TGTGCCAGTAGTATTCGGGTCGGAGGGGCCCAGCATTTT | CASSIRVGGAQHF
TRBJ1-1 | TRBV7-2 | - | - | TGTGCCAGCAGCTTAGAGAGTACTAAAGCTTTCTTT | CASSLESTKAFF
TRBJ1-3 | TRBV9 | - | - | TGTGCCAGCAGTGGGGGAGGGCTTAGTACCATATATTTT | CASSGGGLSTIYF
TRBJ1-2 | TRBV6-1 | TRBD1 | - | TGTGCCAGCAGTGAGTGGACAGGGAGAGGCTACACCTTC | CASSEWTGRGYTF
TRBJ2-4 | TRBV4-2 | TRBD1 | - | TGTGCCAGCAGCCAGGGACAGGGAGGTGACATTCAGTACTTC | CASSQGQGGDIQYF
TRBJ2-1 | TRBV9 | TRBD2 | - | TGTGCCAGCAGCGCGGGATGGACTAGCGCCTACAATGAGCAGTTCTTC | CASSAGWTSAYNEQFF
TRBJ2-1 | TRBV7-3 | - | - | TGTGCCAGCAGCTCGGGGAATGAGCAGTTCTTC | CASSSGNEQFF
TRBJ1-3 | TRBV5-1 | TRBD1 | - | TGCGCCAGCGCGGACAGGAGCTCTGGAAACACCATATATTTT | CASADRSSGNTIYF
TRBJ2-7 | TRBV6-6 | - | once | TGTGCCAGCAGCAGGGCCCTCTCCTACGAGCAGTACTTC | CASSRALSYEQYF